Listed here is a single TCR beta chain. This sample was included in a study of T cell clones after liver transplantation. Method: immunoSEQ multiplex PCR; TCRdb's copy keeps in-frame clones and lacks some. The table records 45,000 to 55,000 clones, roughly 80% of them present only once. V lost 2 bases and J 3 bases, leaving 11 bases between the germline ends. The length of the CDR3 is 15 residues. Germline V gene data show CDR1 as MNHNS and CDR2 as SASEGT. The sequencing used CD4+ T cells from blood, collected before liver transplant. The source is a human donor who received a liver transplant. V and J are TRBV6-1 and TRBJ1-3; perhaps TRBD1 as D (5 bases). The CDR3 DNA reads TGTGCCAGCAGTGAAAGTCAGGGAGTTGGAAACACCATATATTTT. It specifies CASSESQGVGNTIYF.